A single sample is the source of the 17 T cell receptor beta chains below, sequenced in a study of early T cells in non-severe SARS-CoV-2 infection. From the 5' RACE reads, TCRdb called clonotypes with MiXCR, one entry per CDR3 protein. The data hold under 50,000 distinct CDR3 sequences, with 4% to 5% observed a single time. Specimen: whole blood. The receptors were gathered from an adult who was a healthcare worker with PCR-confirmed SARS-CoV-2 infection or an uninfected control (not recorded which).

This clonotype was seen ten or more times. This chain's CDR3 is CASSMRVDYGYTF. CDR3 nucleotides: TGTGCCAGCAGTATGAGGGTTGACTATGGCTACACCTTC. This sequence joins TRBV12-3 or TRBV12-4 and TRBJ1-2; D gene uncertain. Between the trimmed V and J ends, which lost 5 bases and 3 bases, there was a span of 10 bases. The CDR3 is made up of 13 amino acids.

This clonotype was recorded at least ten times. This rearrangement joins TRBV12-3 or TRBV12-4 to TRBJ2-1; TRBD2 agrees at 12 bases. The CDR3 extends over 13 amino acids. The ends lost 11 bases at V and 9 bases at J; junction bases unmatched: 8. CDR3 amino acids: CAASGGLAGEQFF. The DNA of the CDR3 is TGTGCCGCTTCAGGGGGACTAGCGGGTGAGCAGTTCTTC.

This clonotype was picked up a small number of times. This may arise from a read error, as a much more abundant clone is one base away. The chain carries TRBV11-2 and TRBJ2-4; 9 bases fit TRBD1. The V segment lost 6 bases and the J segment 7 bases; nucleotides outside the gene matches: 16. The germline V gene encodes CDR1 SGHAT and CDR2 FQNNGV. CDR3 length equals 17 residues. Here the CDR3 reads CASSGLGQGRILNIQYF. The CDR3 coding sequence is TGTGCCAGCAGTGGGCTTGGACAGGGGCGTATTCTGAACATTCAGTACTTC.

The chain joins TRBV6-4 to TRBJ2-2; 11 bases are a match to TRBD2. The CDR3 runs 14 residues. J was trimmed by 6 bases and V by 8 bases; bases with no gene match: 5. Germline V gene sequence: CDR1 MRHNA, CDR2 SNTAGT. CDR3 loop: CASELAGAPGELFF. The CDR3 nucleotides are TGTGCCAGCGAACTAGCGGGAGCTCCCGGGGAGCTGTTTTTT.

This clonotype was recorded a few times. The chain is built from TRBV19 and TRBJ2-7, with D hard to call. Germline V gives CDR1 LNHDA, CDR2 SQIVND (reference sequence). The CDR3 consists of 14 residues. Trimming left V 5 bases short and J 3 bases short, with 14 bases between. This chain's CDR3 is CASSLGLSYYEQYF. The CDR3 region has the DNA TGTGCCAGTAGTCTGGGGTTGAGTTACTACGAGCAGTACTTC.

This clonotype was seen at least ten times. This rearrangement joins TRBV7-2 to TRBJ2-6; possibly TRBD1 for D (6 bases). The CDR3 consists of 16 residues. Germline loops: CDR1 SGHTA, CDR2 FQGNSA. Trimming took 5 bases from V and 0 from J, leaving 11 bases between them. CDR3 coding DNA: TGTGCCAGCAGCCTGAAAGGGGGCTCTGGGGCCAACGTCCTGACTTTC. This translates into CASSLKGGSGANVLTF.

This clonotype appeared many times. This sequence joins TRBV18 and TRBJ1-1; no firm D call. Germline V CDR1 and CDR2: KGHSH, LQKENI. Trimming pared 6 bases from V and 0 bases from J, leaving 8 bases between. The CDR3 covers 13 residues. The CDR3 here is CASSRELNTEAFF. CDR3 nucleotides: TGTGCCAGCTCCCGCGAGCTGAACACTGAAGCTTTCTTT.

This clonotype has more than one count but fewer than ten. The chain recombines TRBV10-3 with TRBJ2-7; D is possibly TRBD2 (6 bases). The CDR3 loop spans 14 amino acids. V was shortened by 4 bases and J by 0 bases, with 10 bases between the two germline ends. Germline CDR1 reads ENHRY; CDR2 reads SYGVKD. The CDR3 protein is CAISVGRDSYEQYF. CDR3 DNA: TGTGCCATCAGTGTCGGGCGGGACTCCTACGAGCAGTACTTC.

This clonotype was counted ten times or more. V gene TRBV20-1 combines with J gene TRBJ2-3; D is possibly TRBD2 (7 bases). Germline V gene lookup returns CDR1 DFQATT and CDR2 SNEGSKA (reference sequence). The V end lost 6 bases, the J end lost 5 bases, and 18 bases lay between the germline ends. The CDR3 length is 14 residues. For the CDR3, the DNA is TGCAGTGCAGTTTCTGGGGGGGGCTTAGATACGCAGTATTTT. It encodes CSAVSGGGLDTQYF.

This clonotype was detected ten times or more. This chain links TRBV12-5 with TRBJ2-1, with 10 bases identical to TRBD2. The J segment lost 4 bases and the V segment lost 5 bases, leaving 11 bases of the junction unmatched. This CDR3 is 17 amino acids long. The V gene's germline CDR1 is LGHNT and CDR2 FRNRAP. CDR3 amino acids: CASGTVQAGGPYNEQFF. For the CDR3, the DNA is TGTGCTAGTGGTACGGTCCAAGCGGGGGGGCCATACAATGAGCAGTTCTTC.

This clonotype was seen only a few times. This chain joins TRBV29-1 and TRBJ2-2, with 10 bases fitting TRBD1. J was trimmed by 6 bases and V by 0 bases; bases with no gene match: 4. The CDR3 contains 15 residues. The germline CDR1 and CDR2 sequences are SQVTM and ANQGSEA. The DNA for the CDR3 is TGCAGCGTTGAAGACTCCGGGACAGGGGCCGGGGAGCTGTTTTTT. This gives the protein CSVEDSGTGAGELFF.

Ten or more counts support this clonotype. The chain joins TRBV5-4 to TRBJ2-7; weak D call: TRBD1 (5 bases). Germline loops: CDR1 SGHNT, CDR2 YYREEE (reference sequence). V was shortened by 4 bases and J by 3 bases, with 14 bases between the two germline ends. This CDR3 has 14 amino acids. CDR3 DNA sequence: TGTGCCAGCAGCGTAGACAGCACCGGCTACGAGCAGTACTTC. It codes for CASSVDSTGYEQYF.

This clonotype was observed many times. This chain's CDR3 is CASSGDRAYNEQFF. DNA for the CDR3: TGTGCCAGCAGTGGGGACAGGGCATACAATGAGCAGTTCTTC. The V gene is TRBV12-3 or TRBV12-4, the J gene TRBJ2-1; TRBD1 aligns across 9 bases. This CDR3 is 14 amino acids long. The V segment lost 5 bases and the J segment 4 bases; nucleotides outside the gene matches: 3.

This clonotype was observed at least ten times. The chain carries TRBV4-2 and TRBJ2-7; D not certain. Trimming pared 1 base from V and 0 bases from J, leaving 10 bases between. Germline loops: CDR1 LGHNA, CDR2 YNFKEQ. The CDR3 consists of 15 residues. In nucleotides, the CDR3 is TGTGCCAGCAGCCAAGGATACCGGTCCTCCTACGAGCAGTACTTC. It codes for CASSQGYRSSYEQYF.

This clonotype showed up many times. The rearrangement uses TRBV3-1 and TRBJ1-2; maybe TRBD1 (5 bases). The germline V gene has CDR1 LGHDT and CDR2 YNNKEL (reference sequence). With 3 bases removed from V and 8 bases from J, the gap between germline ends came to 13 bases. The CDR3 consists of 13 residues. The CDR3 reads CASSHAGSEGYTF. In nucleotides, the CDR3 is TGTGCCAGCAGCCACGCAGGGTCAGAAGGCTACACCTTC.

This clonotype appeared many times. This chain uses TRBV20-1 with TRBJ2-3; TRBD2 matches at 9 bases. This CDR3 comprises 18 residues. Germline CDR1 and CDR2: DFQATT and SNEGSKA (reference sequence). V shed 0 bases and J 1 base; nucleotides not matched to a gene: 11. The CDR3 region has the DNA TGCAGTGCTAGAGATCTCCGGGCTAGCGGGGACCGCACAGATACGCAGTATTTT. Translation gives CSARDLRASGDRTDTQYF.

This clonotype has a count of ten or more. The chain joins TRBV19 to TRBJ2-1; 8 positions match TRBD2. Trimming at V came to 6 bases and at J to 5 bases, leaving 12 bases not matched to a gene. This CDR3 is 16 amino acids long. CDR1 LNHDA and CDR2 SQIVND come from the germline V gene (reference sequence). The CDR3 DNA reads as TGTGCCAGTAGCCCCGGGGCGGGGGGTATAAACAATGAGCAGTTCTTC. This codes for CASSPGAGGINNEQFF.